This TCR beta chain was recorded in a study of cytomegalovirus exposure and HLA in healthy donors. TCRdb's table, derived via immunoSEQ multiplex PCR, lists solely in-frame clones and lacks some. Altogether about 240,000 clones are present, around 86% being singletons, with the ten largest covering 1% to 1.5%. The ends were cut back, 6 bases at V and 2 bases at J, with 17 bases in the middle. CDR3 length equals 16 residues. The germline gives CDR1 SEHNR, CDR2 FQNEAQ (reference sequence). Sequenced: PBMCs. J is TRBJ1-3 and V is TRBV7-9; D possibly corresponds to TRBD1 (5 bases). This TCR was recovered from a woman in her 30s in good health and CMV-seropositive. The CDR3 reads CASSHTMGEAGNTIYF. The CDR3, as DNA: TGTGCCAGCAGTCACACTATGGGGGAGGCTGGAAACACCATATATTTT.